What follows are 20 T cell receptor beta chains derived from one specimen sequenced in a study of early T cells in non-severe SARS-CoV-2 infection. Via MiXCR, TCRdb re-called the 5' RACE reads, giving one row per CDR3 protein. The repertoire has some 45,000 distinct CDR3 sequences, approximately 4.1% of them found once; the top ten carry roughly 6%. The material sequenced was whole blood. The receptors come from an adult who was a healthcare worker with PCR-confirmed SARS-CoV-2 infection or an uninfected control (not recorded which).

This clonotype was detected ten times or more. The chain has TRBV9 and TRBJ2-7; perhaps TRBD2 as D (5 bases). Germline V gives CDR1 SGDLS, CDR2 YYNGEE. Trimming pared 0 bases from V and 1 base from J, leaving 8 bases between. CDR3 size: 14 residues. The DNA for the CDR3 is TGTGCCAGCAGCGTAGGTGGGGAGTCCTACGAGCAGTACTTC. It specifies CASSVGGESYEQYF.

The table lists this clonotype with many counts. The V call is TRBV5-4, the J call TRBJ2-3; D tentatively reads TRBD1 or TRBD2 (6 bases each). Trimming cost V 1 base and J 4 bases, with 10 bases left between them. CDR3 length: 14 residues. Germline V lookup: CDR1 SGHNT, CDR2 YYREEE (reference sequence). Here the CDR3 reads CASSLWGAADTQYF. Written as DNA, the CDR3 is TGTGCCAGCAGCTTGTGGGGGGCCGCAGATACGCAGTATTTT.

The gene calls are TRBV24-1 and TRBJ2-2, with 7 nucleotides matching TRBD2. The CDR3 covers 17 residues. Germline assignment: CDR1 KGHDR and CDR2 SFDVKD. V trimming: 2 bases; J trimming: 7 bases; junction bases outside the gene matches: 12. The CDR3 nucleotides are TGTGCCACCAGTGATTGGGGAGCGGGACTCGGCAACGGGGAGCTGTTTTTT. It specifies CATSDWGAGLGNGELFF.

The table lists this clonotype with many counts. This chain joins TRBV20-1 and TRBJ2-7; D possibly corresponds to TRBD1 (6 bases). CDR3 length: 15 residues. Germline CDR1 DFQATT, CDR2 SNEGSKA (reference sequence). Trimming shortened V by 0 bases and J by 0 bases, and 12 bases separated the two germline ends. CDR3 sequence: CSARDIQGSSYEQYF. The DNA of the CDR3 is TGCAGTGCTAGAGATATACAGGGTAGCTCCTACGAGCAGTACTTC.

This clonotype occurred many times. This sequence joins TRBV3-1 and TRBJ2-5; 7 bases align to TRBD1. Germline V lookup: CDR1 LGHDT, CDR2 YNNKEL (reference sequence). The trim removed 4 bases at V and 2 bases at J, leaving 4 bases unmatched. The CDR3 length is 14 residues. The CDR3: CASSLQTGQETQYF. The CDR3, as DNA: TGTGCCAGCAGCCTACAGACAGGGCAAGAGACCCAGTACTTC.

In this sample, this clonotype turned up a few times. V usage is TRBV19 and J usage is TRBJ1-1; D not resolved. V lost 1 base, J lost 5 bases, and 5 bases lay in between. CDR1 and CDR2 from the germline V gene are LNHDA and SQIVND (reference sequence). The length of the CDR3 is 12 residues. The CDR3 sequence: CASSIGETEAFF. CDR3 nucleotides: TGTGCCAGTAGTATAGGGGAAACTGAAGCTTTCTTT. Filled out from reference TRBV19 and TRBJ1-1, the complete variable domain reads DGGITQSPKYLFRKEGQNVTLSCEQNLNHDAMYWYRQDPGQGLRLIYYSQIVNDFQKGDIAEGYSVSREKKESFPLTVTSAQKNPTAFYLCASSIGETEAFFGQGTRLTVV.

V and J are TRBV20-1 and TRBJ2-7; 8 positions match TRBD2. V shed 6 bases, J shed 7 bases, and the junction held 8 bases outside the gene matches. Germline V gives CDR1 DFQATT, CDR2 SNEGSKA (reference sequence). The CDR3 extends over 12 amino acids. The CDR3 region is CSAQGTRNEQYF. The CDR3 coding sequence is TGCAGTGCCCAAGGGACTAGAAATGAGCAGTACTTC.

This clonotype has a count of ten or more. DNA for the CDR3: TGTGCCAGTCAGATAGACAGGGGAGCGTACGAGCAGTACTTC. This sequence encodes CASQIDRGAYEQYF. The rearrangement joins TRBV19 to TRBJ2-7; 8 bases agree with TRBD1. Germline CDR1 and CDR2: LNHDA and SQIVND (reference sequence). The CDR3 sequence is 14 residues long. V lost 8 bases to trimming and J lost 4 bases; unmatched junction nucleotides: 10. The entire variable domain, with the rest obtained from reference TRBV19 and TRBJ2-7, is as follows: DGGITQSPKYLFRKEGQNVTLSCEQNLNHDAMYWYRQDPGQGLRLIYYSQIVNDFQKGDIAEGYSVSREKKESFPLTVTSAQKNPTAFYLCASQIDRGAYEQYFGPGTRLTVT.

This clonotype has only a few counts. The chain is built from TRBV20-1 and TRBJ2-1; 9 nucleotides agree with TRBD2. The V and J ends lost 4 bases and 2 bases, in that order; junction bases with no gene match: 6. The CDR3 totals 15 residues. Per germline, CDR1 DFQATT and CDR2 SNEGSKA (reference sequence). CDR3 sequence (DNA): TGCAGTGCTAATATCCCTAGCGGGACCTACAATGAGCAGTTCTTC. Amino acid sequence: CSANIPSGTYNEQFF.

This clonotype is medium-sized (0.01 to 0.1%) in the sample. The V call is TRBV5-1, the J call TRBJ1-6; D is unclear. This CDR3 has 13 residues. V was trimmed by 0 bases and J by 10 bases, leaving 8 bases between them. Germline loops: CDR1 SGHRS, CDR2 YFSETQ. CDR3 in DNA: TGCGCCAGCAGCTTGGAACGAAAGTCACCCCTCCACTTT. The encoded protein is CASSLERKSPLHF. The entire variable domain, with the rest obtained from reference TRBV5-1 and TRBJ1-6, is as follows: KAGVTQTPRYLIKTRGQQVTLSCSPISGHRSVSWYQQTPGQGLQFLFEYFSETQRNKGNFPGRFSGRQFSNSRSEMNVSTLELGDSALYLCASSLERKSPLHFGNGTRLTVT.

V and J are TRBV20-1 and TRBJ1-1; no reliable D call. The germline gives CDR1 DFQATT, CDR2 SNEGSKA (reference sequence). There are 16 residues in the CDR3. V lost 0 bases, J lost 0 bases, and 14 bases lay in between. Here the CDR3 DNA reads TGCAGTGCTAGAGATCTGGCGGGCGGAGTGAACACTGAAGCTTTCTTT. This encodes CSARDLAGGVNTEAFF.

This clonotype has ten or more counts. The CDR3 DNA reads TGCGCCAGCAGGGCCGGACAGGGGGGCGAGCAGTACTTC. This codes for CASRAGQGGEQYF. The chain couples TRBV5-1 to TRBJ2-7; TRBD1 matches at 10 bases. Germline V gene data show CDR1 as SGHRS and CDR2 as YFSETQ. Germline trimming cut 5 bases from V and 6 bases from J; bases unmatched to any gene: 5. The CDR3 is 13 residues long.

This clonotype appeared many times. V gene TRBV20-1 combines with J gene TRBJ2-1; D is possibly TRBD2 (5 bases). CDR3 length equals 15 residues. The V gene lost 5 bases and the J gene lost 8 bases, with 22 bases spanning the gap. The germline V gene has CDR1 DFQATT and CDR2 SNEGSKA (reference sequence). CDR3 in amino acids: CSALGWEPARDEQFF. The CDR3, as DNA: TGCAGTGCTTTGGGGTGGGAGCCGGCCCGCGATGAGCAGTTCTTC.

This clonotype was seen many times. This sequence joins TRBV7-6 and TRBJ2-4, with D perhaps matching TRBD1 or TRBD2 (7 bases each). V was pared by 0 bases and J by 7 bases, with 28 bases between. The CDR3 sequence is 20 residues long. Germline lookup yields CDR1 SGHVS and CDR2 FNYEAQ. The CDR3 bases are TGTGCCAGCAGCTTAGCGTGGTCAGGGGGGGCACCGAATAAAGGGAACATTCAGTACTTC. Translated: CASSLAWSGGAPNKGNIQYF. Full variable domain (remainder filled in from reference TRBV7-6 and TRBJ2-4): GAGVSQSPRYKVTKRGQDVALRCDPISGHVSLYWYRQALGQGPEFLTYFNYEAQQDKSGLPNDRFSAERPEGSISTLTIQRTEQRDSAMYRCASSLAWSGGAPNKGNIQYFGAGTRLSVL.

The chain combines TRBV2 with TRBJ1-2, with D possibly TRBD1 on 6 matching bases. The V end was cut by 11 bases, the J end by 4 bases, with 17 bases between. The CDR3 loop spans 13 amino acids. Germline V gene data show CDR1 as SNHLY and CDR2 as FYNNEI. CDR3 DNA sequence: TGTGCCGGGAAGGGCACAGGGATCTATGGCTACACCTTC. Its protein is CAGKGTGIYGYTF.

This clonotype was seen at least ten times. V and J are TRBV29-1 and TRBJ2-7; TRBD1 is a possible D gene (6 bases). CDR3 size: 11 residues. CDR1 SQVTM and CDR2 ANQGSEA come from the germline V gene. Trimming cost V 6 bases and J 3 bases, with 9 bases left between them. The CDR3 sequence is CSVADSYEQYF. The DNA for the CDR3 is TGCAGCGTAGCGGACAGCTACGAGCAGTACTTC.

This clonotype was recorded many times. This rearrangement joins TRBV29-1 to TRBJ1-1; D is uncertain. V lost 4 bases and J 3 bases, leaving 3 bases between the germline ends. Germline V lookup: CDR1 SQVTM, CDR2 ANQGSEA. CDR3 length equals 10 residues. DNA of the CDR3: TGCAGCGTTGTGTACACTGAAGCTTTCTTT. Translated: CSVVYTEAFF.

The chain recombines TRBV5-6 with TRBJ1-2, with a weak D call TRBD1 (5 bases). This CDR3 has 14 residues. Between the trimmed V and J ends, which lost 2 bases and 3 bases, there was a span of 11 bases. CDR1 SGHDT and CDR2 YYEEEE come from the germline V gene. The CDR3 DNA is TGTGCCAGCAGCTTCCAGGGCCATTACTATGGCTACACCTTC. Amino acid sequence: CASSFQGHYYGYTF.

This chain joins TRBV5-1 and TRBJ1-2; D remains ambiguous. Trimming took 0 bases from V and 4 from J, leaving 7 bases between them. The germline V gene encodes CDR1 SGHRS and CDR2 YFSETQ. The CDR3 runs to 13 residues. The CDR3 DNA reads TGCGCCAGCAGCTTGGGCACCAGCTATGGCTACACCTTC. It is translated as CASSLGTSYGYTF.

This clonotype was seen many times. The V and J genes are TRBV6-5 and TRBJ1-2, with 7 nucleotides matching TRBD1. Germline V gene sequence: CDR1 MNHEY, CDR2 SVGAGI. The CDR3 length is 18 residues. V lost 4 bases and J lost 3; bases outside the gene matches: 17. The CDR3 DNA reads TGTGCCAGCAGTTTCTCAGTCAGGGGGGCTCAACGGGACTATGGCTACACCTTC. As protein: CASSFSVRGAQRDYGYTF.